This T cell receptor (delta chain) was recovered during a study of γδ T cells in repeated Plasmodium falciparum infection. Background on the study: Each infection was followed by sampling at 21 days, plus baseline and some pre-infection draws.

TCRdb reprocessed the multiplex PCR reads through CATT. The sample contains some 100,000 delta-chain clones, more than 1.4% of which appear only once. Germline V CDR1 and CDR2: TSWWSYY, QGS. The CDR3 covers 19 residues. This clone was detected only a few times. TCRdb's listed protein matches a much larger clone and diverges from this DNA's translation at residues 2 and 10, likely through a read error; the protein shown comes from the DNA. Bulk repertoires came from Vgamma9/Vdelta2+ or Vdelta2-negative gammadelta T cells flow-sorted from PBMC. V is TRDV1 and J is TRDJ1; D might be TRDD3 (6 bases). This TCR came from a pool of human donors (malaria-infected and uninfected, not separated). The sample consisted of gamma-delta T cells from blood. DNA for the CDR3: TGTTCTCTTGGGGAAATCACGTACTGGTGGATACTTTGGCCCGATAAACTCATCTTT. Protein sequence: CSLGEITYWWILWPDKLIF.